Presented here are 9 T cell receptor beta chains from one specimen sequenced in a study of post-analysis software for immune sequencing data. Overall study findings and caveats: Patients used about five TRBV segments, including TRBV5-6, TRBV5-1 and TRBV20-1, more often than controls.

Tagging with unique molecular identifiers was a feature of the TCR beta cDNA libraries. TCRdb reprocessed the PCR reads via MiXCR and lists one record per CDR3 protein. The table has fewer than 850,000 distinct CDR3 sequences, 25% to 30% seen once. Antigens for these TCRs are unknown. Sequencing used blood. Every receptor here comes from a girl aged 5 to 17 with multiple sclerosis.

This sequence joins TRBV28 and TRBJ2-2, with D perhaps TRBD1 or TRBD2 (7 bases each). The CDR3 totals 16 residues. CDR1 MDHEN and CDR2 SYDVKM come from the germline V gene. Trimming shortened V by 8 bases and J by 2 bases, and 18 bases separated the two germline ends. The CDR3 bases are TGTGCCAGCGGAATAGGGAGGGGGCACAACACCGGGGAGCTGTTTTTT. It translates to CASGIGRGHNTGELFF.

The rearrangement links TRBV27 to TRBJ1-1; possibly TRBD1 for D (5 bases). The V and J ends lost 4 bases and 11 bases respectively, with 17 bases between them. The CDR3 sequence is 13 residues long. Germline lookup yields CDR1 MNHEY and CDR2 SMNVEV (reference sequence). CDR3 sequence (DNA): TGTGCCAGCAGTTCCCCGGGGGGAGGATTGGCTTTCTTT. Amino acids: CASSSPGGGLAFF.

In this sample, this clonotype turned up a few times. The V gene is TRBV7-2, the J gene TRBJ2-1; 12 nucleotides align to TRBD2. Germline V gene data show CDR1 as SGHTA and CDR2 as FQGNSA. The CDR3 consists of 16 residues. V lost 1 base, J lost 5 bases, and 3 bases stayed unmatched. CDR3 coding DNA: TGTGCCAGCAGCTTAGAGCTAGCGGGAGGGAACAATGAGCAGTTCTTC. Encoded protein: CASSLELAGGNNEQFF. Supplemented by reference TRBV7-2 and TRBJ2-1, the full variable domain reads GAGVSQSPSNKVTEKGKDVELRCDPISGHTALYWYRQSLGQGLEFLIYFQGNSAPDKSGLPSDRFSAERTGGSVSTLTIQRTQQEDSAVYLCASSLELAGGNNEQFFGPGTRLTVL.

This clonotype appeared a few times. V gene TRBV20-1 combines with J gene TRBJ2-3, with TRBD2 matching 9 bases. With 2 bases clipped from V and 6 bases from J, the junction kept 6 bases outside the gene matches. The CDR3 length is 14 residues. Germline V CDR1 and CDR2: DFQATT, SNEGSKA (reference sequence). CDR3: CSARPAGGPDTQYF. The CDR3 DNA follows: TGCAGTGCTAGACCAGCGGGGGGCCCCGATACGCAGTATTTT.

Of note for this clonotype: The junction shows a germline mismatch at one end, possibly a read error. CDR3 DNA: TGTGCCAGCAGCGGCGGGAGTCTAAGCTCCTACGAGCAGGACTTC. Protein sequence: CASSGGSLSSYEQDF. This chain joins TRBV7-9 and TRBJ2-7, with 7 bases matching TRBD2. CDR3 length: 15 amino acids. CDR1 is SEHNR, CDR2 FQNEAQ, per germline (reference sequence). Drawing the rest from reference TRBV7-9 and TRBJ2-7, the complete variable domain is DTGVSQNPRHKITKRGQNVTFRCDPISEHNRLYWYRQTLGQGPEFLTYFQNEAQLEKSRLLSDRFSAERPKGSFSTLEIQRTEQGDSAMYLCASSGGSLSSYEQDFGPGTRLTVT.

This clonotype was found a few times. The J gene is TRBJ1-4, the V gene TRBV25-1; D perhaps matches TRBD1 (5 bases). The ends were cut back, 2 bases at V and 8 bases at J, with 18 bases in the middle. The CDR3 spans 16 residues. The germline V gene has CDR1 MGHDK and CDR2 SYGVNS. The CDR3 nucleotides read TGTGCCAGCAGTGAAAATTTGGGACCCGCGGAGGAAAAACTGTTTTTT. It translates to CASSENLGPAEEKLFF.

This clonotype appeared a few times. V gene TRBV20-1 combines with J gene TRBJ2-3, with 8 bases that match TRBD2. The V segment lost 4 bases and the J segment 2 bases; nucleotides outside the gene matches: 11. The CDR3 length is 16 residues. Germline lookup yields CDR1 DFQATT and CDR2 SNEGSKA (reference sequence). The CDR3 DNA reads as TGCAGTGCTACCGGACTAGCTGGAATGATCACAGATACGCAGTATTTT. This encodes CSATGLAGMITDTQYF.

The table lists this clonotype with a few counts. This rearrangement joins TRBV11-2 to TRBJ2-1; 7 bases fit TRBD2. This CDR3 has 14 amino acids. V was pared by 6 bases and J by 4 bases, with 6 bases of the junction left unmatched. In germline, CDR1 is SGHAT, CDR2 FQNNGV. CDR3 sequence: CASRSSGTYNEQFF. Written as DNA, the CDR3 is TGTGCCAGCAGGAGCAGCGGGACGTACAATGAGCAGTTCTTC.

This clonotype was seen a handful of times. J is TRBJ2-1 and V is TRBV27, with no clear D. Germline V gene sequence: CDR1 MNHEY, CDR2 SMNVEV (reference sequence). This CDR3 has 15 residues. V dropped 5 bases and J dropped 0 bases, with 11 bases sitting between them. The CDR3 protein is CASSHTPSSYNEQFF. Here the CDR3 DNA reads TGTGCCAGCAGTCACACTCCGAGCTCCTACAATGAGCAGTTCTTC.